The clone carrying this T cell receptor beta chain has only a few counts. The antigen is undetermined. The authors deemed Graves' hyperthyroidism stable absent ophthalmopathy progression within 18 months. Clinical symptoms, serum thyroxine and TRAb, thyroid ultrasound and orbital computed tomography together formed the diagnostic basis. Trimming took off 5 bases at V and 1 base at J, with 11 bases between the two ends. Per germline, CDR1 DFQATT and CDR2 SNEGSKA (reference sequence). CDR3 length: 14 residues. Researchers took RNA transcripts and amplified the TCR beta CDR3 regions from them. Researchers ran a first-round RT-PCR on the TCR CDR3 using the HTBI primer set. TCRdb fed the multiplex PCR reads into MiXCR, producing one record per CDR3 protein. The table lists around 800,000 distinct CDR3 sequences, about 38% of them singletons. This record comes from a study of T cells in Graves' hyperthyroidism and ophthalmopathy. Study-level findings and limits: Ophthalmopathy onset followed model prediction by a median around six months. Most expanded thyroid clonotypes above 0.001 recurred in blood.

This chain connects TRBV20-1 to TRBJ2-2; D remains ambiguous. Sequencing was performed on blood. The clonotype comes from a man between 18 and 29 years old with Graves' hyperthyroidism. The DNA of the CDR3 is TGCAGTGCTGCCACCATTTTGAACACCGGGGAGCTGTTTTTT. It is translated as CSAATILNTGELFF.